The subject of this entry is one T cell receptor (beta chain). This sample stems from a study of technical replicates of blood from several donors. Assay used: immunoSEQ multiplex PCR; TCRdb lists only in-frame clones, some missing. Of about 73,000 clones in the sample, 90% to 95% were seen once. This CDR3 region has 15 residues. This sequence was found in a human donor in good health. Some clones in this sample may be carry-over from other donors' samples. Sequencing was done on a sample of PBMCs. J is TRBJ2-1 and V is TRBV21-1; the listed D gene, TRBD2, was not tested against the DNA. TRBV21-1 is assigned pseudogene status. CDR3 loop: CASSRGRAPGNEQFF. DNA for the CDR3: TGTGCCAGCAGCAGAGGGCGGGCCCCTGGGAATGAGCAGTTCTTC.